The clone carrying this TCR beta chain was counted once. Sequencing used immunoSEQ multiplex PCR; TCRdb keeps in-frame clones, though not all of them. The data hold 240,000 or so clones, with 70% to 75% observed a single time. This specimen belongs to a study of blood T cell repertoires in COVID-19. The sequence came from a woman aged 80 or over with acute or convalescent COVID-19. Sequenced: peripheral blood.

CDR3 protein: CASSVDNIFGYTF. CDR3 nucleotide sequence: TGTGCCAGCAGCGTTGACAATATATTTGGCTACACCTTC. The rearrangement joins TRBV9 to TRBJ1-2; D is undetermined. The CDR3 extends over 13 amino acids. Deletions cut 2 bases from V and 7 bases from J, with 12 bases between. In germline, CDR1 is SGDLS, CDR2 YYNGEE.